This passage covers 19 T cell receptor beta chains from one sample sequenced in a study of blood T cell repertoires in COVID-19. TCRdb's copy holds only in-frame clones and misses some; the assay was immunoSEQ multiplex PCR. The repertoire holds hundreds of thousands of clones, with around 90% as singletons. The sample consisted of PBMCs or T cells enriched from blood (not recorded which). The receptor set was obtained from a woman between 45 and 65 years old who had recovered from COVID-19.

The V and J genes are TRBV28 and TRBJ1-1; tentatively, D is TRBD1 (5 bases). The V end was cut by 4 bases, the J end by 4 bases, with 10 bases between. This CDR3 spans 13 amino acids. Looked up from germline, CDR1 is MDHEN and CDR2 is SYDVKM. The CDR3 DNA sequence: TGTGCCAGCAGTTCCCCAGGGTCCACTGAAGCTTTCTTT. Its translation: CASSSPGSTEAFF.

The gene calls are TRBV19 and TRBJ1-1; possibly TRBD1 for D (5 bases). The length of the CDR3 is 15 residues. The germline V gene encodes CDR1 LNHDA and CDR2 SQIVND (reference sequence). Trimming left V 3 bases short and J 0 bases short, with 11 bases between. The CDR3 region has the DNA TGTGCCAGTAGTATGGGGCAGGGTATGAACACTGAAGCTTTCTTT. This codes for CASSMGQGMNTEAFF.

This sequence joins TRBV30 and TRBJ1-5, with D perhaps matching TRBD1 (5 bases). Germline values: CDR1 GTSNPN, CDR2 SVGIG (reference sequence). V was shortened by 0 bases and J by 5 bases, with 14 bases between the two germline ends. This CDR3 is built from 15 residues. Here the CDR3 reads CAWSVHQGVDQPQHF. The CDR3 nucleotides read TGTGCCTGGAGTGTACACCAGGGTGTGGATCAGCCCCAGCATTTT.

The chain is built from TRBV20-1 and TRBJ2-7; D is uncertain. There are 12 residues in the CDR3. The V end was cut by 3 bases, the J end by 6 bases, with 12 bases between. Germline V lookup: CDR1 DFQATT, CDR2 SNEGSKA (reference sequence). The CDR3 here is CSASIRPGEQYF. The CDR3 DNA is TGCAGTGCTAGTATTAGGCCGGGCGAGCAGTACTTC.

The chain employs TRBV10-2 and TRBJ2-7; 13 bases match TRBD2. Trimming took 6 bases from V and 2 from J; bases not matched to a gene: 4. The CDR3 is 15 residues long. Germline lookup yields CDR1 WSHSY and CDR2 SAAADI. For the CDR3, the DNA is TGCGCCAGCAGATCCGGGACTAGCGGGGCCTACGAGCAGTACTTC. Amino acids: CASRSGTSGAYEQYF.

The chain has TRBV24-1 and TRBJ2-5, with TRBD1 matching 9 bases. The CDR3 is made up of 14 amino acids. Germline V CDR1 and CDR2: KGHDR, SFDVKD. With V trimmed by 3 bases and J by 5 bases, 3 bases remained unmatched. Here the CDR3 reads CATSDTGGLETQYF. CDR3 nucleotides: TGTGCCACCAGTGATACAGGGGGCCTGGAGACCCAGTACTTC.

The rearrangement links TRBV6-1 to TRBJ2-3; D is undetermined. CDR3 length: 16 residues. Germline V gene data show CDR1 as MNHNS and CDR2 as SASEGT. V lost 1 base, J lost 2 bases, and 13 bases lay in between. In DNA form, the CDR3 reads TGTGCCAGCAGTGAAGACGAGACTCGCGCCACAGATACGCAGTATTTT. Translation: CASSEDETRATDTQYF.

The rearrangement uses TRBV4-1 and TRBJ2-3; 12 positions match TRBD1. V lost 1 base to trimming and J lost 3 bases; unmatched junction nucleotides: 5. CDR1 MGHRA and CDR2 YSYEKL come from the germline V gene. This CDR3 comprises 17 residues. CDR3 residues: CASSQAGTGGSTDTQYF. CDR3 DNA sequence: TGCGCCAGCAGCCAAGCCGGGACAGGGGGCTCGACAGATACGCAGTATTTT.

This chain links TRBV21-1 with TRBJ2-1; the listed D gene, TRBD2, was not tested against the DNA. TRBV21-1 is termed a pseudogene. This CDR3 region has 16 residues. CDR3 DNA: TGTGCCAGCAGCAAAGGGGGCGGGAGGAGTTGCAATGAGCAGTTCTTC. Its translation: CASSKGGGRSCNEQFF.

The chain carries TRBV28 and TRBJ1-6; 9 bases line up with TRBD1. The V gene's germline CDR1 is MDHEN and CDR2 SYDVKM. The CDR3 consists of 12 residues. The trim removed 6 bases at V and 12 bases at J, leaving 3 bases unmatched. CDR3 coding DNA: TGTGCCAGCAGAACAGGGGGCCTACCCCTCCACTTT. It specifies CASRTGGLPLHF.

This clone has only a few counts. The chain combines TRBV11-1 with TRBJ2-1, with 8 bases fitting TRBD2. V shed 6 bases and J 2 bases; nucleotides not matched to a gene: 3. CDR3 length: 14 residues. CDR1 is SGHAT, CDR2 FQDESV, per germline (reference sequence). The CDR3 spells CASRGGRTYNEQFF. The DNA for the CDR3 is TGTGCCAGCAGGGGCGGGAGGACCTACAATGAGCAGTTCTTC.

The rearrangement joins TRBV6-1 to TRBJ2-7; D not certain. V was clipped by 2 bases and J by 3 bases, with 5 bases between them. The CDR3 covers 12 residues. Germline-derived CDR1 and CDR2 are MNHNS and SASEGT. The CDR3 DNA follows: TGTGCCAGCAGTGAAAGGAGCTACGAGCAGTACTTC. This encodes CASSERSYEQYF.

V and J are TRBV6-6 and TRBJ1-6; TRBD1 matches 8 bases. V dropped 6 bases and J dropped 3; count of bases not matched to a gene: 7. The CDR3 runs 16 residues. Germline V gene data show CDR1 as MNHNY and CDR2 as SVGAGI (reference sequence). CDR3 region: CASRTGRGLYNSPLHF. CDR3 nucleotide sequence: TGTGCCAGCAGAACTGGCAGGGGGCTCTATAATTCACCCCTCCACTTT.

This chain connects TRBV11-2 to TRBJ2-7; 9 nucleotides agree with TRBD2. The CDR3 contains 15 residues. Germline V gives CDR1 SGHAT, CDR2 FQNNGV. The ends lost 5 bases at V and 2 bases at J; junction bases unmatched: 7. The CDR3 protein is CASSPTSGLTYEQYF. DNA for the CDR3: TGTGCCAGCAGCCCAACTAGCGGGCTGACCTACGAGCAGTACTTC.

This clone showed up just once. The genes are TRBV7-3 and TRBJ2-7; 9 bases fit TRBD2. CDR1 SGHTA and CDR2 FQGTGA come from the germline V gene. The CDR3 totals 15 residues. Trimming removed 5 bases from V and 2 bases from J; junction bases left unmatched: 7. The CDR3 is CASSQGSGGAYEQYF. CDR3 DNA sequence: TGTGCCAGCAGCCAAGGTAGCGGGGGTGCCTACGAGCAGTACTTC.

The CDR3 DNA sequence: TGTGCCAGCAGTCCTAGCGGACCGTACAATGAGCAGTTCTTC. Protein: CASSPSGPYNEQFF. This sequence joins TRBV27 and TRBJ2-1, with 7 bases fitting TRBD2. This CDR3 is built from 14 residues. J lost 4 bases, V lost 5 bases, and 5 bases had no gene match. In germline, CDR1 is MNHEY, CDR2 SMNVEV (reference sequence).

This chain joins TRBV27 and TRBJ1-4; D may be TRBD1 (5 bases). CDR1 and CDR2 from the germline V gene are MNHEY and SMNVEV (reference sequence). The length of the CDR3 is 13 residues. V was trimmed by 8 bases and J by 8 bases, leaving 15 bases between them. The CDR3 spells CASGAGFREKLFF. The CDR3 DNA reads as TGTGCCAGCGGGGCCGGCTTTCGGGAAAAACTGTTTTTT.

The rearrangement uses TRBV7-2 and TRBJ2-1; 7 bases agree with TRBD2. This CDR3 region has 16 residues. Germline CDR1 SGHTA, CDR2 FQGNSA. With 5 bases clipped from V and 6 bases from J, the junction kept 13 bases outside the gene matches. CDR3 coding DNA: TGTGCCAGCAGCCCCATCGGCGGGAGAAGCGGCAATGAGCAGTTCTTC. Protein product: CASSPIGGRSGNEQFF.

V is TRBV6-1 and J is TRBJ2-7, with 8 bases that match TRBD1. The trim removed 4 bases at V and 0 bases at J, leaving 11 bases unmatched. Germline assignment: CDR1 MNHNS and CDR2 SASEGT. This CDR3 region has 17 residues. The CDR3 here is CASSGRDRIQISYEQYF. The CDR3 DNA follows: TGTGCCAGCAGTGGCCGGGACAGGATACAAATCTCCTACGAGCAGTACTTC.